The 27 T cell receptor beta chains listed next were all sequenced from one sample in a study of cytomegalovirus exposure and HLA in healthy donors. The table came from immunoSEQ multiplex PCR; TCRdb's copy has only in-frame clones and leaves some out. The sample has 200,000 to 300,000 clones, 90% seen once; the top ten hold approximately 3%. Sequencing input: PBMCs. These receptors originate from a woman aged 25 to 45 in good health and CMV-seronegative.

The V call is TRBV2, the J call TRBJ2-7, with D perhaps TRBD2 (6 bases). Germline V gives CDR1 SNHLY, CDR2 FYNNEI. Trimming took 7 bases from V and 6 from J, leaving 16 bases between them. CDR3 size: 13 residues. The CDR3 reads CASIGARDSEQYF. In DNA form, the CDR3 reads TGTGCCAGCATTGGAGCGCGGGACTCCGAGCAGTACTTC.

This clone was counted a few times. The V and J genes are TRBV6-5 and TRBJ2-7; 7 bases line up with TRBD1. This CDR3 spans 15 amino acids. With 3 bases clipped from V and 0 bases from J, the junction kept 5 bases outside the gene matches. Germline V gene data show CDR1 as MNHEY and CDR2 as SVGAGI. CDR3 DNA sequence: TGTGCCAGCAGTTATAGCACAGGGGCCTCCTACGAGCAGTACTTC. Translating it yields CASSYSTGASYEQYF.

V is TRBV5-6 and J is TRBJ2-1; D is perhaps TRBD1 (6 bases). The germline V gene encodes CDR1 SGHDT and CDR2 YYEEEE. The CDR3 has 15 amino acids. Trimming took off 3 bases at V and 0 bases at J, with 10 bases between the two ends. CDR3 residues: CASSWGLASYNEQFF. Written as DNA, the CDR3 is TGTGCCAGCAGCTGGGGGCTAGCCTCCTACAATGAGCAGTTCTTC.

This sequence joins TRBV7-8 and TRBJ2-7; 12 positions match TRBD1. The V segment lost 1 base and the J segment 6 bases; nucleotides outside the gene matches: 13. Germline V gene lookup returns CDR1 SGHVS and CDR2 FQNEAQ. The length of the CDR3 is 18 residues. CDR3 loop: CASSLEVGTGGLTGEQYF. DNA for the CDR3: TGTGCCAGCAGCTTAGAAGTAGGGACAGGGGGCCTAACGGGCGAGCAGTACTTC.

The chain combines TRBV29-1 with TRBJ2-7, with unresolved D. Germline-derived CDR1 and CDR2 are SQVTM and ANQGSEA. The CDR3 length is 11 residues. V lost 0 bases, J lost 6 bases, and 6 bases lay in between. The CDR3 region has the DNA TGCAGCGTTGAAGACAATGGCGAGCAGTACTTC. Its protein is CSVEDNGEQYF.

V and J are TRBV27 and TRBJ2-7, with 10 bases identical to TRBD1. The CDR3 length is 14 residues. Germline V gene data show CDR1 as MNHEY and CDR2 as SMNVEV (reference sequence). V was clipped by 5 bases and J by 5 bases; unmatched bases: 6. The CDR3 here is CASSPGTGVDEQYF. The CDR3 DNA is TGTGCCAGCAGTCCGGGGACAGGGGTGGACGAGCAGTACTTC.

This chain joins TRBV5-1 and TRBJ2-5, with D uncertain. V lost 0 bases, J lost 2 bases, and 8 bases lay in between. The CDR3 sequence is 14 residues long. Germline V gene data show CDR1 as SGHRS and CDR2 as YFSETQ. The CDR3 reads CASSLVGLQETQYF. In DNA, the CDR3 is TGCGCCAGCAGCTTGGTAGGGTTACAAGAGACCCAGTACTTC. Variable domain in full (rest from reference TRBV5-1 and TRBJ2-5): KAGVTQTPRYLIKTRGQQVTLSCSPISGHRSVSWYQQTPGQGLQFLFEYFSETQRNKGNFPGRFSGRQFSNSRSEMNVSTLELGDSALYLCASSLVGLQETQYFGPGTRLLVL.

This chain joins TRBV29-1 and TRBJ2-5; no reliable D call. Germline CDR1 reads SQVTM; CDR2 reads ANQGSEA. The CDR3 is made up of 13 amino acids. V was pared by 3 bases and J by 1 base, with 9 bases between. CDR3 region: CSVEGLSQETQYF. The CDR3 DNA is TGCAGCGTTGAGGGCCTATCCCAAGAGACCCAGTACTTC.

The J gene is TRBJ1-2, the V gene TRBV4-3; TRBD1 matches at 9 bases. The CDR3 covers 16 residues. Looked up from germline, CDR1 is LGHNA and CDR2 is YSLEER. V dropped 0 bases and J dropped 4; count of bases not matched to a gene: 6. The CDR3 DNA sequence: TGCGCCAGCAGCCAAGATTATTTGGGACAGGGCTATGGCTACACCTTC. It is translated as CASSQDYLGQGYGYTF.

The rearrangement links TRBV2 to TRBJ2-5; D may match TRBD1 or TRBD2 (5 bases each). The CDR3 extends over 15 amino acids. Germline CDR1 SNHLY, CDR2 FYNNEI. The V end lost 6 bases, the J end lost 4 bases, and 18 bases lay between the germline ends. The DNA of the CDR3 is TGTGCCAGCAGAAGTAGAGGGGAAGGTCGAGAGACCCAGTACTTC. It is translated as CASRSRGEGRETQYF.

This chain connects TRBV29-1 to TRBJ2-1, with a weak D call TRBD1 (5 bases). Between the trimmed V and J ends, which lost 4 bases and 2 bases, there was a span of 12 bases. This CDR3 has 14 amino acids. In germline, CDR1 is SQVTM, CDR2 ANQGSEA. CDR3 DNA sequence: TGCAGCGTTGTGGTACAGGACGCCTACAATGAGCAGTTCTTC. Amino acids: CSVVVQDAYNEQFF.

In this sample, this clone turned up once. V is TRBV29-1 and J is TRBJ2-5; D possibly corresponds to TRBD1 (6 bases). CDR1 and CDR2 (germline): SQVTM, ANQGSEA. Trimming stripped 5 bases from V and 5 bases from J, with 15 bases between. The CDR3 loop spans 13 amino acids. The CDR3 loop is CSVRDTPRETQYF. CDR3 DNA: TGCAGCGTTCGGGACACCCCTCGTGAGACCCAGTACTTC. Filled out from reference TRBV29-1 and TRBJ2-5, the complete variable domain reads SAVISQKPSRDICQRGTSLTIQCQVDSQVTMMFWYRQQPGQSLTLIATANQGSEATYESGFVIDKFPISRPNLTFSTLTVSNMSPEDSSIYLCSVRDTPRETQYFGPGTRLLVL.

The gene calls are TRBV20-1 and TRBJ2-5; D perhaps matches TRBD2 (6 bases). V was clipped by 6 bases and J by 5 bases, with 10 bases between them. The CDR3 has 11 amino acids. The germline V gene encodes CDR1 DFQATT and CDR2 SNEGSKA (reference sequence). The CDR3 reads CSARSGETQYF. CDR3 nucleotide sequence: TGCAGTGCCCGAAGCGGGGAGACCCAGTACTTC.

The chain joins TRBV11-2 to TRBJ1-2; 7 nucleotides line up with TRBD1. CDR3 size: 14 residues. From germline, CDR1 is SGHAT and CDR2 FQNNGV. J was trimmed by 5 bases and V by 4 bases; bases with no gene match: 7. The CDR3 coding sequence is TGTGCCAGCAGCTCTACCGGGACAGAGTATGGCTACACCTTC. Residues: CASSSTGTEYGYTF. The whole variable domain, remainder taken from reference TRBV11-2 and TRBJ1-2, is EAGVAQSPRYKIIEKRQSVAFWCNPISGHATLYWYQQILGQGPKLLIQFQNNGVVDDSQLPKDRFSAERLKGVDSTLKIQPAKLEDSAVYLCASSSTGTEYGYTFGSGTRLTVV.

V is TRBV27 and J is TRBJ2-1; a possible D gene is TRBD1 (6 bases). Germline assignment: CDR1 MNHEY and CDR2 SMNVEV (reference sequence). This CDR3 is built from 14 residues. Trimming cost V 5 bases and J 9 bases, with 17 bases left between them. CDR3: CASSGLPGQSEQFF. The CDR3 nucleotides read TGTGCCAGCAGTGGCCTTCCGGGACAAAGTGAGCAGTTCTTC.

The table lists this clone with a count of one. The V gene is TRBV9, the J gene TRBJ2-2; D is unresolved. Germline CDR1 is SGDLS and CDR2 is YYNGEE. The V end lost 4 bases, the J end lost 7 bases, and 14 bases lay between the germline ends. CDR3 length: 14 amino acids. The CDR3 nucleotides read TGTGCCAGCAGCTCTACCCTACCGGGCGGGGAGCTGTTTTTT. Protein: CASSSTLPGGELFF.

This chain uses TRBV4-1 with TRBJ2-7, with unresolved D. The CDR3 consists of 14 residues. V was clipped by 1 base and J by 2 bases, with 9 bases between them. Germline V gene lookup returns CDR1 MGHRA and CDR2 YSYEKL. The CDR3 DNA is TGCGCCAGCAGCCAAGTAGGTGGTGCCTACGAGCAGTACTTC. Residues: CASSQVGGAYEQYF.

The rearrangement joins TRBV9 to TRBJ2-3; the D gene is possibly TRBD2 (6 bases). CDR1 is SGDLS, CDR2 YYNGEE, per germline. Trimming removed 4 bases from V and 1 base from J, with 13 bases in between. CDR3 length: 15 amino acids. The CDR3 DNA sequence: TGTGCCAGCAGCCCTCGGCGGGGCGGCACAGATACGCAGTATTTT. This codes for CASSPRRGGTDTQYF. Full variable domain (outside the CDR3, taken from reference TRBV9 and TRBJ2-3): DSGVTQTPKHLITATGQRVTLRCSPRSGDLSVYWYQQSLDQGLQFLIQYYNGEERAKGNILERFSAQQFPDLHSELNLSSLELGDSALYFCASSPRRGGTDTQYFGPGTRLTVL.

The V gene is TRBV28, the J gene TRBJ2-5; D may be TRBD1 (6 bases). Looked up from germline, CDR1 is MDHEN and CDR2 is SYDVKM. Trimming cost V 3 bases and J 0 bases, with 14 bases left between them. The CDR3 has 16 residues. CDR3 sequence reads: CASSLDGQTYQETQYF. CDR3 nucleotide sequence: TGTGCCAGCAGTTTGGATGGACAGACGTACCAAGAGACCCAGTACTTC.

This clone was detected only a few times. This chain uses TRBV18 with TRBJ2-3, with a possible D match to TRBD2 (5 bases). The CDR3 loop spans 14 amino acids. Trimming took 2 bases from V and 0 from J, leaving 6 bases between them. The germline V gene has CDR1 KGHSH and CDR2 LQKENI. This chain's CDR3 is CASSPGLSTDTQYF. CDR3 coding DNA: TGTGCCAGCTCACCAGGACTTAGCACAGATACGCAGTATTTT.

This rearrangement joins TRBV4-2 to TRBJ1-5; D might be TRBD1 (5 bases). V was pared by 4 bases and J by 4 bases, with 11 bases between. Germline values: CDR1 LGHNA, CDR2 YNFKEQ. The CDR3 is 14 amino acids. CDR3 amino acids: CASSPRDDNQPQHF. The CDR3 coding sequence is TGTGCCAGCAGCCCGAGGGACGATAATCAGCCCCAGCATTTT.

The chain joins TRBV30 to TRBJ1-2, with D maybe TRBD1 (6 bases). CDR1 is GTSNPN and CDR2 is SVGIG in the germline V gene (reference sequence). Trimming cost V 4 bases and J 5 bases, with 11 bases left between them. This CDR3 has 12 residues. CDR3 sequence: CAWNGGAYGYTF. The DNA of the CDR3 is TGTGCCTGGAACGGGGGGGCGTATGGCTACACCTTC.

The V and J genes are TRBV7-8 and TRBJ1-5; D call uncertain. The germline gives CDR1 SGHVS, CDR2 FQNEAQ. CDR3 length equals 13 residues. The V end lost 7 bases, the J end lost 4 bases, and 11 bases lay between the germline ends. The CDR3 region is CASKGNPNQPQHF. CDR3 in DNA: TGTGCCAGCAAGGGAAATCCAAATCAGCCCCAGCATTTT.

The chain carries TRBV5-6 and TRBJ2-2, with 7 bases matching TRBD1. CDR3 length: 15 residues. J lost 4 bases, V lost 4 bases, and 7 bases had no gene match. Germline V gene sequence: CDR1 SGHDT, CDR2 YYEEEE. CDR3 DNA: TGTGCCAGCAGCCGGGACAGTCGTAGCACCGGGGAGCTGTTTTTT. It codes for CASSRDSRSTGELFF.

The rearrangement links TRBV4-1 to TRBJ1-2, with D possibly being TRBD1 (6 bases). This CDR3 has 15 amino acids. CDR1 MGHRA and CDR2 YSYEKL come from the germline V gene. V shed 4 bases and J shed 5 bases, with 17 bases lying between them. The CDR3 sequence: CASSLLGTLVYGYTF. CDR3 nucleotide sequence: TGCGCCAGCAGCCTACTCGGGACATTGGTTTATGGCTACACCTTC.

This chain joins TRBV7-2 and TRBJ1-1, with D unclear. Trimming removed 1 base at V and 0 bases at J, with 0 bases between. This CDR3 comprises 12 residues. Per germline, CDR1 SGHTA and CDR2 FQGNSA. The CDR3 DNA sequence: TGTGCCAGCAGCTTAGTGAACACTGAAGCTTTCTTT. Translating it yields CASSLVNTEAFF.

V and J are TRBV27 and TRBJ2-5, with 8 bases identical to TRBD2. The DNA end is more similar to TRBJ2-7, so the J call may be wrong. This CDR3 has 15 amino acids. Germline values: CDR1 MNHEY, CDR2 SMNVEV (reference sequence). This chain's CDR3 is CASSPHPGRGYEQYF. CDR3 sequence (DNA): TGTGCCAGCAGTCCCCACCCCGGGAGGGGGTACGAGCAGTACTTC.